These T cell receptor beta chains were read from a single sample in a study of T-cell memory formation after mild COVID-19. TCRdb called the 5' RACE reads again in MiXCR, with one record for every CDR3 protein. Of roughly 340,000 distinct CDR3 sequences listed, around a sixth are singletons. The specimen sequenced was PBMCs or a T cell subset sorted from them (not recorded which). All receptors derive from a man between 18 and 29 years old who had mild COVID-19 (a few samples of this study predate the infection). Cell type and time point are not known. Each CDR3 is given with its conserved first and last residue. The order of the fields is CDR3 DNA, CDR3 protein, J gene, D gene, clone size, V gene. D genes are given only for firm matches. The size entry is marked missing in some rows and otherwise reads once, few, many or a size class.

TGTGCCTGGAGTGTTGGACTAGCCAACGAGCAGTACTTC | CAWSVGLANEQYF | TRBJ2-7 | TRBD2 | few | TRBV30
TGTGCCATCAGTGAATCGAGCGGGGGACTCCAAGAGACCCAGTACTTC | CAISESSGGLQETQYF | TRBJ2-5 | TRBD2 | many | TRBV10-3
TGTGCCAGCAGCTCGGGACACGATAATCAGCCCCAGCATTTT | CASSSGHDNQPQHF | TRBJ1-5 | . | few | TRBV7-2
TGTGCCAGCAGTCTAGATTTACCGGGACCAGAAGAAAAACTGTTTTTT | CASSLDLPGPEEKLFF | TRBJ1-4 | . | . | TRBV6-2/TRBV6-3
TGTGCCAGCAGTTGGGGGGGGTTGAAGACCCAGTACTTC | CASSWGGLKTQYF | TRBJ2-5 | TRBD2 | . | TRBV6-5
TGTGCCAGCTCACCACCCTCCTCAGAGACCCAGTACTTC | CASSPPSSETQYF | TRBJ2-5 | . | few | TRBV18
TGTGCCAGCAGACACACGGGGGGAGGCGCAGATACGCAGTATTTT | CASRHTGGGADTQYF | TRBJ2-3 | TRBD2 | many | TRBV6-5
TGTGCCAGCAGACGAAACAGGGATCAGCCCCAGCATTTT | CASRRNRDQPQHF | TRBJ1-5 | . | . | TRBV27
TGTGCCAGCAGTTTGGGGTTGAGGCAGCCCCAGCATTTT | CASSLGLRQPQHF | TRBJ1-5 | . | many | TRBV12-3/TRBV12-4
TGTGCCAGTAGTATACAGGGGTACGAGCAGTACTTC | CASSIQGYEQYF | TRBJ2-7 | . | few | TRBV19
TGCAGCGGGCTTATGGGAGTAGGCACCGGGGAGCTGTTTTTT | CSGLMGVGTGELFF | TRBJ2-2 | . | . | TRBV29-1
TGTGCCAGCAGTTATCCCCCAGGGAACACTGAAGCTTTCTTT | CASSYPPGNTEAFF | TRBJ1-1 | . | . | TRBV6-2/TRBV6-3
TGTGCCAGCAGCTGGGGGCCCTCCTACGAGCAGTACTTC | CASSWGPSYEQYF | TRBJ2-7 | . | . | TRBV7-6
TGTGCCAGTCAGGATCGTCTAGCCAAAAACATTCAGTACTTC | CASQDRLAKNIQYF | TRBJ2-4 | . | few | TRBV2
TGTGCCAGCAGACGAGAGGGGGGTCCCGGGTATTTT | CASRREGGPGYF | TRBJ2-3 | . | . | TRBV7-2
TGCAGCGTGGAGGCCGAGAACACCGGGGAGCTGTTTTTT | CSVEAENTGELFF | TRBJ2-2 | . | . | TRBV29-1
TGTGCCAGCTCACCCCCGACTAGCGGGGGGCATGCAGATACGCAGTATTTT | CASSPPTSGGHADTQYF | TRBJ2-3 | TRBD2 | once | TRBV18
TGTGCCAGCAGCTCTTTAAATGAGCAGTTCTTC | CASSSLNEQFF | TRBJ2-1 | . | . | TRBV7-9
TGTGCCAGCAGTCGTCCGGGACAGGCCTCGGAGGCAGTGGGGACCCAGTACTTC | CASSRPGQASEAVGTQYF | TRBJ2-5 | TRBD1 | few | TRBV7-6
TGCGCCAGCAGCAAAGGCACGGGAGGGTCCGGTCAGACCCAGTACTTC | CASSKGTGGSGQTQYF | TRBJ2-5 | TRBD2 | . | TRBV4-3
TGCGCCAGCAGCCAGATGGACAGGGCGAATGAGCAGTTCTTC | CASSQMDRANEQFF | TRBJ2-1 | TRBD1 | many | TRBV4-1
TGTGCCACCGCCCCGGGACAGGGTGTTTTTCATGAGCAGTTCTTC | CATAPGQGVFHEQFF | TRBJ2-1 | TRBD1 | few | TRBV24-1
TGTGCCAGCAGCTTAGACAGTCAGAACACTGAAGCTTTCTTT | CASSLDSQNTEAFF | TRBJ1-1 | . | . | TRBV7-2
TGTGCCACCAGCAAAGAGGAAAGGACTAGCGGGGGAGATACGCAGTATTTT | CATSKEERTSGGDTQYF | TRBJ2-3 | TRBD2 | few | TRBV15
TGTGCCAGCAGCTTAGTAGGGACTAGCGGGTTCATGGATTCCTACAATGAGCAGTTCTTC | CASSLVGTSGFMDSYNEQFF | TRBJ2-1 | TRBD2 | . | TRBV11-2
TGTGCCAGCAGCTTACACGGGACAGCAGAAGTGACCCAGTACTTC | CASSLHGTAEVTQYF | TRBJ2-5 | TRBD1 | many | TRBV7-2
TGTGCCAGCAGTTACGGCGGGGGATCGGAAGAGACCCAGTACTTC | CASSYGGGSEETQYF | TRBJ2-5 | TRBD2 | . | TRBV6-5
TGTGCCAGCGGGCGGGGGGGCCGGAATGAGCAGTTCTTC | CASGRGGRNEQFF | TRBJ2-1 | TRBD2 | . | TRBV2